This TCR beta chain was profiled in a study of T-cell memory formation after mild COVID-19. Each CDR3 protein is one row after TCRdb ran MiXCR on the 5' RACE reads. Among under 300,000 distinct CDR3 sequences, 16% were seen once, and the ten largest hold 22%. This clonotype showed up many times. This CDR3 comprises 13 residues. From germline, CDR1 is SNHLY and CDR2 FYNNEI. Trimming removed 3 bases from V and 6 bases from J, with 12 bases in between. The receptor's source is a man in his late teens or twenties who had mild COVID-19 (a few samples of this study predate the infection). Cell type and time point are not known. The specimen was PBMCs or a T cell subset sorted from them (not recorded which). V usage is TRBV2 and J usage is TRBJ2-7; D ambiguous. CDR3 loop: CASSDRLPPEQYF. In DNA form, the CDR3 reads TGTGCCAGCAGTGATCGACTCCCCCCCGAGCAGTACTTC.